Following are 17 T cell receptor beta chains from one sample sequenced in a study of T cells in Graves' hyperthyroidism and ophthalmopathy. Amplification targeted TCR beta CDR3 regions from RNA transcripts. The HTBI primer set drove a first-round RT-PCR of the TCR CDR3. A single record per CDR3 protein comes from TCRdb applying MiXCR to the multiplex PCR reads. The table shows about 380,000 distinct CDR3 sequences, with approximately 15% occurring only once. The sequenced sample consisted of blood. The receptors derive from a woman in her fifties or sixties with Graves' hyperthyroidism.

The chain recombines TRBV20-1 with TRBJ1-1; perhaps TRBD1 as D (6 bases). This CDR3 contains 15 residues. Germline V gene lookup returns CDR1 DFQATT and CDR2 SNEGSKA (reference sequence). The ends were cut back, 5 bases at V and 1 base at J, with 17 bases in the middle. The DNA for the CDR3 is TGCAGTGCTGATGGGGTTGGACAGCCGAACACTGAAGCTTTCTTT. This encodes CSADGVGQPNTEAFF.

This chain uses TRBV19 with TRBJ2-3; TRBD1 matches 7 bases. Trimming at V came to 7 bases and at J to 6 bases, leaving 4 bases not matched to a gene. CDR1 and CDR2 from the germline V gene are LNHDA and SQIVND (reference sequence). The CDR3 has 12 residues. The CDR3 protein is CASTRQGDTQYF. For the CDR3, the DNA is TGTGCCAGTACCCGACAGGGCGATACGCAGTATTTT.

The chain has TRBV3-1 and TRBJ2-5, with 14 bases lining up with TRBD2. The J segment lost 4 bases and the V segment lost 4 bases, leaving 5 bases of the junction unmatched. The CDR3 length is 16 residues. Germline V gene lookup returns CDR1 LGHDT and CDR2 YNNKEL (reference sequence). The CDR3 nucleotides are TGTGCCAGCAGCCGAGGGACTAGCGGGAGCGGAGAGACCCAGTACTTC. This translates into CASSRGTSGSGETQYF.

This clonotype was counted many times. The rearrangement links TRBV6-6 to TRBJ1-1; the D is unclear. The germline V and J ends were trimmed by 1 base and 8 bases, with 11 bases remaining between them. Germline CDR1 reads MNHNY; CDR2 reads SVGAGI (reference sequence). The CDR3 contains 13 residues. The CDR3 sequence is CASSYFKVHEAFF. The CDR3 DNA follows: TGTGCCAGCAGTTACTTCAAGGTTCACGAAGCTTTCTTT.

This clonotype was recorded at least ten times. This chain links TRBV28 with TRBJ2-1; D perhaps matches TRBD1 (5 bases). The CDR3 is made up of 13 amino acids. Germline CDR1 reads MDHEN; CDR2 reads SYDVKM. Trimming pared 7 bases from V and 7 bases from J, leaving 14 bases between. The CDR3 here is CASTSGPGNEQFF. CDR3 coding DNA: TGTGCCAGCACCTCAGGGCCGGGTAATGAGCAGTTCTTC.

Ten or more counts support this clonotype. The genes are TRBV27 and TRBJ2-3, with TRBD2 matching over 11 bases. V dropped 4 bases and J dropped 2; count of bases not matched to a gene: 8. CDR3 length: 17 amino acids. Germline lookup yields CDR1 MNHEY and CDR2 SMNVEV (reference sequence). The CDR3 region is CASSSKTSGEPTDTQYF. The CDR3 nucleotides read TGTGCCAGCAGTTCTAAGACTAGCGGGGAACCCACAGATACGCAGTATTTT.

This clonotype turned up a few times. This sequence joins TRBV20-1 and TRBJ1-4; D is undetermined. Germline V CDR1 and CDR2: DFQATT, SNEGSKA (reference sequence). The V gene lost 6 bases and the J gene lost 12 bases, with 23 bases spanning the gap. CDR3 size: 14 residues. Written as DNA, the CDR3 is TGCAGTGCCTTCGACCGGGTAGGAAGGTCCGAACTGTTTTTT. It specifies CSAFDRVGRSELFF.

The CDR3 DNA follows: TGCAGCGCCGACAGGGCGTATGGGACTGAAGCTTTCTTT. Protein: CSADRAYGTEAFF. The rearrangement links TRBV29-1 to TRBJ1-1; TRBD1 agrees at 7 bases. Trimming removed 7 bases from V and 5 bases from J; junction bases left unmatched: 10. Germline CDR1 is SQVTM and CDR2 is ANQGSEA. The CDR3 totals 13 residues.

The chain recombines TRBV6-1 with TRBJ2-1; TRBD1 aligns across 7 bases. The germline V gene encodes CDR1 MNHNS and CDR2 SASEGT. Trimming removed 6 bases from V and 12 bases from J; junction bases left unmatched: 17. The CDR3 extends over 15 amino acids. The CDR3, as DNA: TGTGCCAGCAGCCAGCTCGGACAGGTTGGTACAAGGCAGTTCTTC. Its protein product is CASSQLGQVGTRQFF.

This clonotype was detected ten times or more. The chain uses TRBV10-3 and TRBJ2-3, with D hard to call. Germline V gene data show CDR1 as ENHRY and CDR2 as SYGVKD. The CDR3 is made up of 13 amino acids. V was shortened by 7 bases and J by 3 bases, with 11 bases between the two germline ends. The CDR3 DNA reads TGTGCCATCAAGGAACAAAGGACAGATACGCAGTATTTT. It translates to CAIKEQRTDTQYF.

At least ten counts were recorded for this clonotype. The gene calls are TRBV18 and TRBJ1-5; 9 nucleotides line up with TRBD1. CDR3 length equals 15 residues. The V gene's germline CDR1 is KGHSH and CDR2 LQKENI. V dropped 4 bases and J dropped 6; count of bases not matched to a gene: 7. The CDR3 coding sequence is TGTGCCAGCTCACGTGCCGGGACAGGGTCTCAGCCCCAGCATTTT. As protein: CASSRAGTGSQPQHF.

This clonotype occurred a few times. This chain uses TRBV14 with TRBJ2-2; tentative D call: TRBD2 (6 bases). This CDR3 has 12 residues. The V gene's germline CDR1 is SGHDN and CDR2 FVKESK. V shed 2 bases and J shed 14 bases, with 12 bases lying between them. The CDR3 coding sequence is TGTGCCAGCAGCCAAAATCAGGGAGGTCTGTTTTTT. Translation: CASSQNQGGLFF.

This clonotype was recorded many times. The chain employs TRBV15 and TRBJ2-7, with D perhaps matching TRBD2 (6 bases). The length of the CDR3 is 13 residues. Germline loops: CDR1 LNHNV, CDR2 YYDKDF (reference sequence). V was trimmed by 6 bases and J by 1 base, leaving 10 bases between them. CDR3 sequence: CATRGSGSYEQYF. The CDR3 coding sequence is TGTGCCACCAGGGGTAGCGGTTCCTACGAGCAGTACTTC. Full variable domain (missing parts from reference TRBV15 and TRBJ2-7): DAMVIQNPRYQVTQFGKPVTLSCSQTLNHNVMYWYQQKSSQAPKLLFHYYDKDFNNEADTPDNFQSRRPNTSFCFLDIRSPGLGDTAMYLCATRGSGSYEQYFGPGTRLTVT.

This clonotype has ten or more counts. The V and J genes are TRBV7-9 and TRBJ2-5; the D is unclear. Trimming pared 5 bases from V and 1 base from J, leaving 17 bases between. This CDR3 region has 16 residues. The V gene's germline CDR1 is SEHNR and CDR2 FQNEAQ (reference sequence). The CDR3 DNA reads TGTGCCAGCAGCCCAAAATTTGGACGGATCCAAGAGACCCAGTACTTC. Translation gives CASSPKFGRIQETQYF. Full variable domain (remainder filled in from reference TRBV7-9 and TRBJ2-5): DTGVSQNPRHKITKRGQNVTFRCDPISEHNRLYWYRQTLGQGPEFLTYFQNEAQLEKSRLLSDRFSAERPKGSFSTLEIQRTEQGDSAMYLCASSPKFGRIQETQYFGPGTRLLVL.

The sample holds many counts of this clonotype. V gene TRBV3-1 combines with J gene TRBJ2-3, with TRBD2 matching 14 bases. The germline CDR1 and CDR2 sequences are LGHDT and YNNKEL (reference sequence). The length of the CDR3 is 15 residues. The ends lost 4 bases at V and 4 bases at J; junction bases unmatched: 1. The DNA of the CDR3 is TGTGCCAGCAGCCCGGGACTAGCGGGAGCAGATACGCAGTATTTT. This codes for CASSPGLAGADTQYF.

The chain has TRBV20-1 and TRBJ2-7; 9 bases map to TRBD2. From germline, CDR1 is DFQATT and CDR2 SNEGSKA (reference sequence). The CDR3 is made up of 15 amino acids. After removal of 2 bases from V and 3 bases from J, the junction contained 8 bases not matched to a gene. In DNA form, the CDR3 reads TGCAGTGCTAGACCAGCGGGAGGAGGCAGCTACGAGCAGTACTTC. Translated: CSARPAGGGSYEQYF.

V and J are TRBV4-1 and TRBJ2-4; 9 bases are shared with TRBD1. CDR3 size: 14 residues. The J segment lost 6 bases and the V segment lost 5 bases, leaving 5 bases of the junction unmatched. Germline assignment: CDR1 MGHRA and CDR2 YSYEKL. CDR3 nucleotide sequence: TGCGCCAGCAGCTTGGGACAGGGAAGAAACATTCAGTACTTC. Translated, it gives CASSLGQGRNIQYF.